This record concerns one TCR beta chain sequence. This sample is part of a study of blood T cell repertoires in COVID-19. Study overall: The United States, Italy and Spain provided the acute and convalescent COVID-19 samples. In each case, the material was cDNA or gDNA derived from T cells, B-cell-depleted T cells, or PBMCs.

In the study's own analysis: Researchers report that nucleated cell counts were estimated from reference gene primer amplification. The data were produced by immunoSEQ multiplex PCR, yet TCRdb's version contains in-frame clones alone and is incomplete. V, J and clone size were drawn from that table, and D and trimming were deduced from the DNA. The sample has about 95,000 clones; under 85% are singletons. The sequenced material came from peripheral blood. This receptor was obtained from a human donor in a cohort sampled during active COVID-19.

Written as DNA, the CDR3 is TGCAGCGTTGAAGAGTATCAGGGGTGGCCCTATGGCTACACCTTC. Encoded protein: CSVEEYQGWPYGYTF. The V and J genes are TRBV29-1 and TRBJ1-2; possible D gene TRBD1, 6 bases. V was pared by 0 bases and J by 4 bases, with 15 bases between. The germline gives CDR1 SQVTM, CDR2 ANQGSEA. There are 15 residues in the CDR3.